A single TCR beta chain is shown here with its context. The antigen remains undetermined. This sample stems from a study of response to subunit inactivated influenza vaccine. MiXCR was run by TCRdb on the RT-PCR reads, yielding one entry per CDR3 protein. In the table there are 450,000 to 600,000 distinct CDR3 sequences, approximately 7.3% of which are singletons. This CDR3 comprises 17 residues. Germline V gives CDR1 LGHNA, CDR2 YSLEER. V lost 4 bases to trimming and J lost 6 bases, with 23 bases between them. Overall study findings and caveats: Every seasonal influenza vaccination brings in few new T cells, the authors suggested.

The input for sequencing was PBMCs from blood, taken 23 months after vaccination. This chain uses TRBV4-3 with TRBJ2-3; TRBD1 might be the D (6 bases). The sequence came from a man aged 50 to 69 who received an inactivated influenza vaccine. CDR3 residues: CASSPAVTGLPRDTQYF. The CDR3 nucleotides read TGCGCCAGCAGCCCTGCGGTGACAGGACTCCCCCGGGATACGCAGTATTTT.